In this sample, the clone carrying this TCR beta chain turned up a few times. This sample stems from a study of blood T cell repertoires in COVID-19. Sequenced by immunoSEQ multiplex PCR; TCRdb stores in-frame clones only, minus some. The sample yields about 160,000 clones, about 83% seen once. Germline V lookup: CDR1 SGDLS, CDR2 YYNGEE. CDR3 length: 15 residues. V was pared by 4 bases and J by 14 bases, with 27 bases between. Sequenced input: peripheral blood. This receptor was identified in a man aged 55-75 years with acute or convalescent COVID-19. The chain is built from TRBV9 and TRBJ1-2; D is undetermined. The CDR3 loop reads CASSPHGREPHRETF. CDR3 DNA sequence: TGTGCCAGCAGCCCCCACGGGAGGGAGCCCCATCGAGAGACCTTC. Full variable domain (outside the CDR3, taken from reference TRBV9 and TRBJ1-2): DSGVTQTPKHLITATGQRVTLRCSPRSGDLSVYWYQQSLDQGLQFLIQYYNGEERAKGNILERFSAQQFPDLHSELNLSSLELGDSALYFCASSPHGREPHRETFGSGTRLTVV.